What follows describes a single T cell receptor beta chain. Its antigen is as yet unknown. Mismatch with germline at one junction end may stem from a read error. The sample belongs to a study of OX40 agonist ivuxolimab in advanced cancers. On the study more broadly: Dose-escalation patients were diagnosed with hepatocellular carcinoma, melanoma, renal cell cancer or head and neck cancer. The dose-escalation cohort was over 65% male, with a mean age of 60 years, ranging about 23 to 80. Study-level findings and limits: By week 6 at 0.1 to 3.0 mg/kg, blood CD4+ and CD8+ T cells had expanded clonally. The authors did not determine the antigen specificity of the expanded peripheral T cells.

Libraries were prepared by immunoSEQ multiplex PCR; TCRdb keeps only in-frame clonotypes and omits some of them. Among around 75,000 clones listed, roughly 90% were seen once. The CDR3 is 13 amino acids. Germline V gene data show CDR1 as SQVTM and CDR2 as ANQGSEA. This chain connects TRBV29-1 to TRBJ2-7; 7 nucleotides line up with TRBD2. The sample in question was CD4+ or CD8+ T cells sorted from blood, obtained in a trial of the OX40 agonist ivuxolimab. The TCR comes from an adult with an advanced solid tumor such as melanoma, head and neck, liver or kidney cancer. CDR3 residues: CSVTGLPSHEQYF. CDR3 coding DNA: TGCAGCGTGACGGGACTACCCTCCCACGAGCAGTACTTC.